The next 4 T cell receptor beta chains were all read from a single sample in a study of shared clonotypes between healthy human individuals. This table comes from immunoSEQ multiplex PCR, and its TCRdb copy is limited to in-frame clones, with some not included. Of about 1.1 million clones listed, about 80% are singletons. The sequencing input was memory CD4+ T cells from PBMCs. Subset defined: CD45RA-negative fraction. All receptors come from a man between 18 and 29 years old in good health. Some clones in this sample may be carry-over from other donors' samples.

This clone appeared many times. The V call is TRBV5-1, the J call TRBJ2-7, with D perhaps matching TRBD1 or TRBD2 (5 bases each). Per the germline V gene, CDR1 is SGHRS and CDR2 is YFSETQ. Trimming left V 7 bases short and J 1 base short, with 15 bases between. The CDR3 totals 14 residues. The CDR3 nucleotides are TGCGCCAGCGGCCGGGACGCAGGGTCCTACGAGCAGTACTTC. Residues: CASGRDAGSYEQYF.

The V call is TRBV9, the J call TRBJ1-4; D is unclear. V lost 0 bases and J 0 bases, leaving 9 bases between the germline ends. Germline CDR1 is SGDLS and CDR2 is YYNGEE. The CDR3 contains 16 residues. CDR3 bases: TGTGCCAGCAGCGTAGGTTCCCCTGCAACTAATGAAAAACTGTTTTTT. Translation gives CASSVGSPATNEKLFF.

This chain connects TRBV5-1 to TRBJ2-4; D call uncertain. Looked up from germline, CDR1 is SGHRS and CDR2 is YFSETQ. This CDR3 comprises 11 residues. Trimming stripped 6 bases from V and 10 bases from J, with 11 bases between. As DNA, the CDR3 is TGCGCCAGCATGGCCAATAGGATTCAGTACTTC. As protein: CASMANRIQYF.

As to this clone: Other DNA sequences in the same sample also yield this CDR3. This chain's CDR3 is CASSLDGDSNQPQHF. The CDR3 DNA follows: TGCGCCAGCAGCTTGGACGGGGACAGCAATCAGCCCCAGCATTTT. The gene calls are TRBV5-1 and TRBJ1-5, with D perhaps TRBD1 (5 bases). Germline lookup yields CDR1 SGHRS and CDR2 YFSETQ. V was clipped by 0 bases and J by 1 base, with 8 bases between them. This CDR3 contains 15 residues.